Listed here is a single T cell receptor beta chain. Its specificity is unknown. Donors sampled were nominally healthy, though unrecorded immune exposures were likely. Germline V CDR1 and CDR2: MNHNS, SASEGT. The CDR3 covers 14 residues. V gave up 6 bases and J gave up 9 bases; unmatched junction bases: 3. The data are from a study of cytomegalovirus exposure and HLA in healthy donors. Overall study results and limits: Presence/absence analyses assumed roughly uniform sequencing depth across donors, which may not hold.

Both 60 Vbeta primers and 13 Jbeta primers went into the PCR. Produced via immunoSEQ multiplex PCR; TCRdb's table is partial and in-frame only. The table lists tens of thousands of clones, roughly 67% of them singletons. This chain uses TRBV6-1 with TRBJ2-1, with TRBD2 identical over 15 bases. Sequencing was carried out using PBMCs. This TCR was sampled from a woman aged 45 to 65 in good health and CMV-seropositive. CDR3 bases: TGTGCCAGCAGAGGACTAGCGGGGGGGAGTGAGCAGTTCTTC. This sequence encodes CASRGLAGGSEQFF.